The 32 T cell receptor beta chains presented below share a single source sample, sequenced in a study of molecular identifiers for immune sequencing clone quantification listed by TCRdb under 2018. Library preparation used PCR. TCRdb lists the instrument as Illumina HiSeq 4000. TCRdb ran its own pipeline on the public reads, namely fastp trimming at Q25 and MiXCR clone calling, and kept in-frame beta chains. Every distinct CDR3 protein forms one entry, paired with its most common genes and DNA. This sample gives some 320,000 distinct CDR3 sequences in total; 20% to 25% of them show up just once. The ten largest clonotypes hold 0.81% of the sample. Sequencing was done on a sample of naive CD8+ T cells from blood, with Jurkat cell RNA spiked in. The sample's cell subset or site, from its label and the paper: FACS-sorted CD8+CD4-CCR7+CD45RA+ naive T cells. Receptors were obtained from a human donor in good health. Some libraries in this study had Jurkat cell RNA spiked in.

This clonotype was observed many times. The chain joins TRBV20-1 to TRBJ2-7; D assignment may be TRBD1 or TRBD2 (7 bases each). Germline CDR1 and CDR2: DFQATT and SNEGSKA (reference sequence). This CDR3 has 15 amino acids. The germline V and J ends were trimmed by 0 bases and 5 bases, with 17 bases remaining between them. CDR3 amino acids: CSARDWGQGGDEQYF. The CDR3 DNA follows: TGCAGTGCTAGAGATTGGGGGCAGGGGGGGGACGAGCAGTACTTC.

This clonotype has ten or more counts. This chain connects TRBV28 to TRBJ1-3, with D maybe TRBD1 (5 bases). This CDR3 comprises 15 residues. V was cut by 5 bases and J by 0 bases, with 11 bases left in between. Germline loops: CDR1 MDHEN, CDR2 SYDVKM. CDR3 DNA: TGTGCCAGCAGTCCTTCAGGGTCCTCTGGAAACACCATATATTTT. As protein: CASSPSGSSGNTIYF. Filled out from reference TRBV28 and TRBJ1-3, the complete variable domain reads DVKVTQSSRYLVKRTGEKVFLECVQDMDHENMFWYRQDPGLGLRLIYFSYDVKMKEKGDIPEGYSVSREKKERFSLILESASTNQTSMYLCASSPSGSSGNTIYFGEGSWLTVV.

This clonotype came up many times. This sequence joins TRBV11-2 and TRBJ2-3; 9 positions match TRBD2. Germline CDR1 is SGHAT and CDR2 is FQNNGV. This CDR3 is built from 17 residues. V lost 5 bases and J lost 6; bases outside the gene matches: 15. The CDR3 is CASSEGAGGPFFDTQYF. The CDR3 coding sequence is TGTGCCAGCAGCGAGGGGGCGGGGGGGCCGTTTTTTGATACGCAGTATTTT.

This clonotype was counted at least ten times. This CDR3 is CASSRTTLSETQYF. CDR3 bases: TGCGCCAGCAGCAGGACTACCCTCTCGGAGACCCAGTACTTC. V and J are TRBV5-1 and TRBJ2-5; perhaps TRBD2 as D (6 bases). There are 14 residues in the CDR3. Germline values: CDR1 SGHRS, CDR2 YFSETQ. V lost 4 bases to trimming and J lost 5 bases, with 15 bases between them.

This clonotype has just one count. One base away lies a much larger clone, so this may be a sequencing read error. The chain combines TRBV4-1 with TRBJ1-2; 8 positions agree with TRBD1. This CDR3 is built from 15 residues. Germline-derived CDR1 and CDR2 are MGHRA and YSYEKL. CDR3 sequence (DNA): TGCGCCAGCGGCCAAGAAAGTCAGGGGGCGAATGGCTACACCTTC. This translates into CASGQESQGANGYTF.

This clonotype was counted ten times or more. V usage is TRBV7-8 and J usage is TRBJ2-5; TRBD2 aligns across 8 bases. The CDR3 extends over 18 amino acids. Per the germline V gene, CDR1 is SGHVS and CDR2 is FQNEAQ. Losses at the gene ends were 2 bases for V and 1 base for J; bases not matched to a gene: 12. CDR3 DNA: TGTGCCAGCAGCTTAACACCCGTAAGCGGGGGTACCCAAGAGACCCAGTACTTC. Encoded protein: CASSLTPVSGGTQETQYF. The complete variable domain, with remaining parts taken from reference TRBV7-8 and TRBJ2-5, reads GAGVSQSPRYKVAKRGQDVALRCDPISGHVSLFWYQQALGQGPEFLTYFQNEAQLDKSGLPSDRFFAERPEGSVSTLKIQRTQQEDSAVYLCASSLTPVSGGTQETQYFGPGTRLLVL.

This clonotype was detected a few times. V and J are TRBV5-8 and TRBJ1-2; D is unclear. Germline assignment: CDR1 SGHTS and CDR2 YDEGEE. CDR3 length: 10 residues. The V and J ends lost 8 bases and 8 bases respectively, with 10 bases between them. CDR3 DNA: TGTGCCAGGAGCGGAAGGGGCTACACCTTC. Its translation: CARSGRGYTF.

This clonotype was recorded many times. V gene TRBV4-1 combines with J gene TRBJ2-3; D is uncertain. Germline CDR1 MGHRA, CDR2 YSYEKL. The length of the CDR3 is 15 residues. Trimming removed 1 base from V and 0 bases from J, with 8 bases in between. The CDR3 region has the DNA TGCGCCAGCAGCCAAGCTCCTGGGAGCACAGATACGCAGTATTTT. As protein: CASSQAPGSTDTQYF.

The chain is built from TRBV24-1 and TRBJ2-2; tentatively, D is TRBD2 (5 bases). The CDR3 consists of 12 residues. The germline V gene encodes CDR1 KGHDR and CDR2 SFDVKD. V lost 9 bases, J lost 3 bases, and 7 bases lay in between. The CDR3 reads CATASYTGELFF. DNA of the CDR3: TGTGCCACCGCTAGCTACACCGGGGAGCTGTTTTTT.

This clonotype has a count of ten or more. V gene TRBV6-5 combines with J gene TRBJ1-2; D uncertain. CDR3 length equals 14 residues. CDR1 is MNHEY, CDR2 SVGAGI, per germline. The germline V and J ends were trimmed by 0 bases and 3 bases, with 8 bases remaining between them. CDR3: CASSYSYGHYGYTF. The CDR3 DNA reads as TGTGCCAGCAGTTACTCTTACGGGCACTATGGCTACACCTTC.

With respect to this clonotype: Being one base from a much bigger clone, this may be a read error. Because the CDR3 is missing its conserved closing phenylalanine or tryptophan, this is likely a read error. This chain uses TRBV12-5 with TRBJ2-1; 14 bases map to TRBD2. Trimming took 5 bases from V and 0 from J; bases not matched to a gene: 6. This CDR3 comprises 18 residues. Looked up from germline, CDR1 is LGHNT and CDR2 is FRNRAP. CDR3 in amino acids: CASGPGTSGSASYNEQFL. The CDR3 DNA reads as TGTGCTAGTGGTCCGGGGACTAGCGGGAGTGCCTCCTACAATGAGCAGTTCCTC.

In its sample, this clonotype was seen a few times. This CDR3 is CASSQDSVTGGHAYEQYF. The CDR3 DNA sequence: TGCGCCAGCAGCCAAGATTCTGTGACAGGGGGACATGCCTACGAGCAGTACTTC. The chain couples TRBV4-3 to TRBJ2-7; 9 bases align to TRBD1. The CDR3 has 18 amino acids. Germline-derived CDR1 and CDR2 are LGHNA and YSLEER. V lost 0 bases and J lost 2; bases outside the gene matches: 11.

This clonotype was counted many times. The genes are TRBV5-1 and TRBJ1-5, with D uncertain. The germline V and J ends were trimmed by 0 bases and 6 bases, with 7 bases remaining between them. The CDR3 extends over 13 amino acids. Germline assignment: CDR1 SGHRS and CDR2 YFSETQ. The chain's CDR3 is CASSLAGRQPQHF. The CDR3 coding sequence is TGCGCCAGCAGCTTGGCGGGTCGTCAGCCCCAGCATTTT. Based on the CDR3 plus reference TRBV5-1 and TRBJ1-5, the full variable domain is KAGVTQTPRYLIKTRGQQVTLSCSPISGHRSVSWYQQTPGQGLQFLFEYFSETQRNKGNFPGRFSGRQFSNSRSEMNVSTLELGDSALYLCASSLAGRQPQHFGDGTRLSIL.

This clonotype was counted ten times or more. The gene calls are TRBV30 and TRBJ2-3; D is uncertain. The germline gives CDR1 GTSNPN, CDR2 SVGIG (reference sequence). The CDR3 loop spans 13 amino acids. V gave up 0 bases and J gave up 3 bases, with 7 bases separating them. CDR3 sequence (DNA): TGTGCCTGGAGTGTTATTGTTACAGATACGCAGTATTTT. This encodes CAWSVIVTDTQYF.

This clonotype was picked up a small number of times. This chain joins TRBV4-1 and TRBJ2-7; 9 bases align to TRBD2. The CDR3 loop spans 19 amino acids. Unmatched junction bases numbered 14, after V lost 2 bases and J lost 0 bases. Germline V lookup: CDR1 MGHRA, CDR2 YSYEKL. The CDR3 nucleotides are TGCGCCAGCAGCCAATCATTTCCGGGACTAGCCTTTAACTCCTACGAGCAGTACTTC. It yields the protein CASSQSFPGLAFNSYEQYF.

Ten or more counts support this clonotype. The rearrangement links TRBV29-1 to TRBJ1-1; D possibly corresponds to TRBD1 (6 bases). The germline CDR1 and CDR2 sequences are SQVTM and ANQGSEA. V was cut by 3 bases and J by 3 bases, with 17 bases left in between. This CDR3 is 15 amino acids long. CDR3 bases: TGCAGCGTTGAGATTCGGGGGCAGTGGGACACTGAAGCTTTCTTT. Its protein is CSVEIRGQWDTEAFF.

A remark on this clonotype: A read error may explain this, as a much larger clone is one base away. The V and J genes are TRBV14 and TRBJ2-1, with 11 bases matching TRBD2. This CDR3 is 13 amino acids long. Per germline, CDR1 SGHDN and CDR2 FVKESK. The chain's CDR3 is CASSQALAGEQLF. The CDR3 nucleotides are TGTGCCAGCAGCCAAGCACTAGCGGGGGAGCAGCTCTTC. Full variable domain (outside the CDR3, taken from reference TRBV14 and TRBJ2-1): EAGVTQFPSHSVIEKGQTVTLRCDPISGHDNLYWYRRVMGKEIKFLLHFVKESKQDESGMPNNRFLAERTGGTYSTLKVQPAELEDSGVYFCASSQALAGEQLFGPGTRLTVL.

A note on this clonotype: A much larger clone differs by one base, so this may be a read error. The chain has TRBV7-9 and TRBJ1-3; D is undetermined. The V gene lost 5 bases and the J gene lost 0 bases, with 17 bases spanning the gap. Germline lookup yields CDR1 SEHNR and CDR2 FQNEAQ (reference sequence). The CDR3 runs 17 residues. The CDR3 protein is CASSRTSDVASGNTIYF. The CDR3 bases are TGTGCCAGCAGCCGCACCTCCGACGTCGCCTCTGGAAACACCATATATTTT.

This clonotype was observed at least ten times. The V gene is TRBV7-8, the J gene TRBJ1-1; a possible D gene is TRBD1 (6 bases). The germline V gene has CDR1 SGHVS and CDR2 FQNEAQ. This CDR3 contains 16 residues. V was shortened by 4 bases and J by 5 bases, with 20 bases between the two germline ends. CDR3 in amino acids: CASSSLRGELGTEAFF. In nucleotides, the CDR3 is TGTGCCAGCAGCTCACTGAGGGGGGAGTTGGGGACTGAAGCTTTCTTT.

This rearrangement joins TRBV27 to TRBJ1-5; D is unclear. CDR1 and CDR2 (germline): MNHEY, SMNVEV (reference sequence). With 4 bases removed from V and 2 bases from J, the gap between germline ends came to 24 bases. The CDR3 has 19 amino acids. CDR3 sequence (DNA): TGTGCCAGCAGTTGGGAGGGAGATTCCGGATTATCGGGCAATCAGCCCCAGCATTTT. Its protein is CASSWEGDSGLSGNQPQHF.

This clonotype occurred a few times. The J gene is TRBJ2-3, the V gene TRBV5-1; unclear D gene. V lost 0 bases to trimming and J lost 3 bases, with 11 bases between them. Per the germline V gene, CDR1 is SGHRS and CDR2 is YFSETQ. The CDR3 spans 15 residues. As DNA, the CDR3 is TGCGCCAGCAGCTTGGAAGTGGGATGGACAGATACGCAGTATTTT. Its translation is CASSLEVGWTDTQYF.

The table lists this clonotype with a count of one. A much larger clonotype is one base distant, so this may be a read error. The V gene is TRBV5-3, the J gene TRBJ2-7, with D possibly matching TRBD2 (6 bases). TRBV5-3 falls under the ORF class, with uncertain function. V was shortened by 8 bases and J by 5 bases, with 20 bases between the two germline ends. CDR3 length equals 14 residues. The CDR3 protein is CASSLRGGDHEQYF. CDR3 nucleotide sequence: TGTGCCAGCAGCCTCCGGGGAGGCGACCACGAGCAGTACTTC.

This clonotype was recorded at least ten times. The V gene is TRBV24-1, the J gene TRBJ2-7, with D perhaps TRBD1 or TRBD2 (5 bases each). The germline gives CDR1 KGHDR, CDR2 SFDVKD. The CDR3 is 13 amino acids. Trimming stripped 2 bases from V and 5 bases from J, with 9 bases between. The CDR3 bases are TGTGCCACCAGTGATTCCGGGACCAACGAGCAGTACTTC. Translating gives CATSDSGTNEQYF.

This clonotype has at least ten counts. V usage is TRBV28 and J usage is TRBJ2-7; a possible D gene is TRBD1 (6 bases). Trimming shortened V by 5 bases and J by 2 bases, and 13 bases separated the two germline ends. Germline-derived CDR1 and CDR2 are MDHEN and SYDVKM. CDR3 length: 14 residues. This CDR3 reads CASSPSRDTYEQYF. The CDR3 coding sequence is TGTGCCAGCAGTCCGTCCCGGGACACCTACGAGCAGTACTTC.

This clonotype was seen a few times. The chain links TRBV29-1 to TRBJ2-7, with D tentatively TRBD2 (6 bases). Trimming removed 7 bases at V and 3 bases at J, with 16 bases between. The CDR3 extends over 13 amino acids. Germline lookup yields CDR1 SQVTM and CDR2 ANQGSEA. The CDR3 DNA sequence: TGCAGCGCCGCTGGAGGGCCCCTCTACGAGCAGTACTTC. It translates to CSAAGGPLYEQYF.

A few counts support this clonotype. The chain recombines TRBV7-9 with TRBJ1-3; D uncertain. This CDR3 has 17 residues. V lost 1 base and J 0 bases, leaving 13 bases between the germline ends. Germline V CDR1 and CDR2: SEHNR, FQNEAQ (reference sequence). The CDR3 reads CASSLVRQVNSGNTIYF. The CDR3 nucleotides read TGTGCCAGCAGCTTAGTTCGGCAGGTCAACTCTGGAAACACCATATATTTT.

This clonotype was detected once. This could be a read error, since a much larger clone is one nucleotide away. The rearrangement joins TRBV7-9 to TRBJ1-5, with unresolved D. The germline V gene has CDR1 SEHNR and CDR2 FQNEAQ (reference sequence). V lost 4 bases and J lost 7, with 20 bases in between. The CDR3 has 16 amino acids. In DNA, the CDR3 is TGTGCCAGCAGCTCCGGGGAGGACTCTGTGGGGCAGCCCCAGCATTTT. This sequence encodes CASSSGEDSVGQPQHF.

The chain links TRBV10-3 to TRBJ1-1; D uncertain. This CDR3 is 14 amino acids long. V was cut by 3 bases and J by 1 base, with 9 bases left in between. Per germline, CDR1 ENHRY and CDR2 SYGVKD. The CDR3 spells CAISDTRENTEAFF. The CDR3 DNA follows: TGTGCCATCAGTGATACCCGGGAGAACACTGAAGCTTTCTTT.

This clonotype was seen many times. This sequence joins TRBV12-3 or TRBV12-4 and TRBJ2-1; 7 nucleotides align to TRBD1. The CDR3 has 13 amino acids. The junction had 8 bases not matched to a gene; V was cut back by 6 bases and J by 9 bases. The chain's CDR3 is CASRGTASSEQFF. The CDR3, as DNA: TGTGCCAGCAGGGGGACAGCGTCCAGTGAGCAGTTCTTC.

The gene calls are TRBV6-2 or TRBV6-3 and TRBJ2-7; possible D gene TRBD2, 5 bases. This CDR3 contains 14 residues. Trimming removed 5 bases at V and 5 bases at J, with 16 bases between. Germline V gene lookup returns CDR1 MNHEY and CDR2 SVGEGT. DNA of the CDR3: TGTGCCAGCAGTACCCTGGACTGGGCCCACGAGCAGTACTTC. Translation: CASSTLDWAHEQYF.

Turning to this clonotype: A much larger clone differs from this one at a single base, so this may be a read error. The chain joins TRBV9 to TRBJ1-1; D remains unclear. Germline CDR1 SGDLS, CDR2 YYNGEE. This CDR3 has 14 amino acids. CDR3 amino acids: CAGSPGGSDTEAFF. In DNA form, the CDR3 reads TGTGCCGGCAGCCCCGGCGGGTCGGACACTGAAGCTTTCTTT.

Concerning this clonotype itself: A clone one base away is much larger, so this may be a read error. The chain combines TRBV6-5 with TRBJ2-5; TRBD1 might be the D (6 bases). Germline V gene data show CDR1 as MNHEY and CDR2 as SVGAGI. The V end lost 5 bases, the J end lost 2 bases, and 12 bases lay between the germline ends. CDR3 size: 14 residues. The CDR3 bases are TGTGCCAGCAGTCTCTGCAGGGGACAAGAGACCCAGTACTTC. Translated, it gives CASSLCRGQETQYF.